A selection of T cell receptor beta chains follows, all from one sample in a study of technical replicates of blood from a few donors. Profiled with immunoSEQ multiplex PCR; TCRdb holds only in-frame clones, not every one. Among around 72,000 clones, almost 95% were seen once, and the ten largest hold around 0.37%. The sample consisted of T cells isolated from PBMCs. The receptors stem from a human donor in good health. The conserved cysteine and the conserved F or W are not part of the CDR3 here. Each record gives: CDR3 protein, CDR3 length, V gene, D gene. The D gene is left open where the match is weak.

SVESGRGPYEQY | 12 | TRBV29-1 | NA
ASSLSGTDNTEAF | 13 | TRBV7-3 | TRBD1
ASSLAPINEQF | 11 | TRBV7-2 | NA
ASSRSGSLNTEAF | 13 | TRBV9 | NA
ASSLPEAYEQY | 11 | TRBV27 | NA
ASSSLAGAISDTQY | 14 | TRBV7-3 | TRBD2
ASSPSEAYEQY | 11 | TRBV6-6 | NA
ASSEIWADSNQPQH | 14 | TRBV6-1 | NA
ASSPGLAGYYEQY | 13 | TRBV6-1 | TRBD2
ASSRVGGNEKLF | 12 | TRBV6-6 | NA
ASSPWTSGYTDTQY | 14 | TRBV9 | TRBD2
ASSPPGGGSSYEQY | 14 | TRBV7-8 | TRBD2
ASSETPAGDSSRK | 13 | TRBV6-1 | TRBD2
ASSFGQGYEQY | 11 | TRBV7-8 | NA
AIEFNRGDEQY | 11 | TRBV10-3 | TRBD1
ASGRDYGYT | 9 | TRBV9 | NA
ASRKSGAGTNGYT | 13 | TRBV2 | NA
ASSFSGGETQY | 11 | TRBV5-4 | NA
ASKFSRHRDEPQH | 13 | TRBV27 | NA
ATVPGTNYGYT | 11 | TRBV7-9 | NA
SGVLETQY | 8 | TRBV29-1 | NA
ASSQGPGVGEQY | 12 | TRBV4-1 | NA
ASSLSGIYQPQH | 12 | TRBV5-5 | NA
ASSPRGGSQETQY | 13 | TRBV7-3 | TRBD2
ASSFRDRAYEQY | 12 | TRBV5-1 | TRBD1
ASSYGGTGRTEAF | 13 | TRBV6-5 | NA
ASSVAGEGETQY | 12 | TRBV28 | TRBD2
ASGLVQGISGNTIY | 14 | TRBV12-5 | TRBD1
ASSEGRANTGELF | 13 | TRBV6-4 | TRBD2
ASSQDSTSGRGDTQY | 15 | TRBV4-3 | TRBD2
AWSVGGHGYT | 10 | TRBV30 | TRBD1
ASSYPAGVHPGYT | 13 | TRBV5-4 | NA
ASSPRTSGDNEQF | 13 | TRBV5-1 | TRBD2
AVGTGGRYGYT | 11 | TRBV27 | TRBD1
ASSLRGGEQY | 10 | TRBV7-6 | NA
ASSLTGRHEQY | 11 | TRBV27 | NA